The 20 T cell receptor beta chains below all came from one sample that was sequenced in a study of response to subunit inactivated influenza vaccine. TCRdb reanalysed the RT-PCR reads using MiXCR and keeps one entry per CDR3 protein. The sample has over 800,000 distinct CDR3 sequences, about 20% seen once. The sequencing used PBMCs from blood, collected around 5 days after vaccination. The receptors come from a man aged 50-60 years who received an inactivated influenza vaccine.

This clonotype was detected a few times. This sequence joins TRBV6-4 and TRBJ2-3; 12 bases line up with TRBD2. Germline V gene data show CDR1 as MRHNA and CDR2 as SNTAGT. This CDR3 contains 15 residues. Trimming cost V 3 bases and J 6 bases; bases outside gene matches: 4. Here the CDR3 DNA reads TGTGCCAGCAGTGAGAGTGGGACTAGCGGGGATACGCAGTATTTT. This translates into CASSESGTSGDTQYF.

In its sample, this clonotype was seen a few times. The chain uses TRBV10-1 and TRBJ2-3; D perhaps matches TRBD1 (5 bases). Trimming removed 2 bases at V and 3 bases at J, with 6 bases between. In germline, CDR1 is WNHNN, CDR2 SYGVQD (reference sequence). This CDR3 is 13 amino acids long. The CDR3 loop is CASSERTTDTQYF. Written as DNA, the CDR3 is TGCGCCAGCAGTGAGCGGACAACAGATACGCAGTATTTT.

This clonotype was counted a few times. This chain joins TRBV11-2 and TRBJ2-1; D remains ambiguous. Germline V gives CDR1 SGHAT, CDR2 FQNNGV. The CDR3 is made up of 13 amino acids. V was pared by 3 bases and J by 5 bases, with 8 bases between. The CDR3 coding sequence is TGTGCCAGCAGCTTCTCGAATAACAATGAGCAGTTCTTC. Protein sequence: CASSFSNNNEQFF.

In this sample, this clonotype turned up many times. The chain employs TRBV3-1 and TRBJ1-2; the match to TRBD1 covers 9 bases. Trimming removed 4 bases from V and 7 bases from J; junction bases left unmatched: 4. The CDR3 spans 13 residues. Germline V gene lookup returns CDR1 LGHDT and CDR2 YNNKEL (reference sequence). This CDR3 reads CASSPGQGSGYTF. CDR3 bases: TGTGCCAGCAGCCCCGGACAGGGGAGTGGCTACACCTTC.

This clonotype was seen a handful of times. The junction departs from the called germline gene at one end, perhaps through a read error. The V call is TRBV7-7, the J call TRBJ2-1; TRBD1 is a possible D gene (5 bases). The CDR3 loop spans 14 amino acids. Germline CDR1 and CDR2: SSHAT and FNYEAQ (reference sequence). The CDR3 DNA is TGTGCTAGCAGCCCAGACAGTAACTACAATGAGCAGTTCTTC. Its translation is CASSPDSNYNEQFF.

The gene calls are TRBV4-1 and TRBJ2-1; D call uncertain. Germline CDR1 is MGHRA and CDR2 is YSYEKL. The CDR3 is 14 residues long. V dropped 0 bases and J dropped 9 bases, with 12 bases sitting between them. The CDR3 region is CASSQDRKGGEQFF. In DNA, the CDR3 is TGCGCCAGCAGCCAAGATCGGAAGGGCGGTGAGCAGTTCTTC.

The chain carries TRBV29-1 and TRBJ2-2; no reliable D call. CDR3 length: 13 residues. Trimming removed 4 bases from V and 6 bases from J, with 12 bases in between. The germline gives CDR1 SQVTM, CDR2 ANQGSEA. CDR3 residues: CSVAASRAGELFF. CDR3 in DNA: TGCAGCGTTGCAGCCTCTAGGGCCGGGGAGCTGTTTTTT.

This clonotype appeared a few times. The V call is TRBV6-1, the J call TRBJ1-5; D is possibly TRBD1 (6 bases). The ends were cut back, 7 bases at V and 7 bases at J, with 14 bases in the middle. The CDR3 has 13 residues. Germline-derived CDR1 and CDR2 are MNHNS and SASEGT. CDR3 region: CASTRGPHQPQHF. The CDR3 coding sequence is TGTGCCAGCACCCGGGGGCCCCACCAGCCCCAGCATTTT.

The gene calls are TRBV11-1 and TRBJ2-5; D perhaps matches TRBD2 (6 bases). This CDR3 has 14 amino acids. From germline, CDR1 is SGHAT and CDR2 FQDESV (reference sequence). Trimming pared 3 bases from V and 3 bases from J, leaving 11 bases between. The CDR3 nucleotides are TGTGCCAGCAGCTTCCGGGACTTTAAAGAGACCCAGTACTTC. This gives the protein CASSFRDFKETQYF.

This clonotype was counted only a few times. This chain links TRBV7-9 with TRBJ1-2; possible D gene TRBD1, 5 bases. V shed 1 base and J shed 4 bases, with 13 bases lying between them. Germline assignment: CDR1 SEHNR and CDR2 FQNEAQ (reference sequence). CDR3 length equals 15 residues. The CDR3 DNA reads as TGTGCCAGCAGCTTAGAATCGGCTGGGGGCTATGGCTACACCTTC. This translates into CASSLESAGGYGYTF.

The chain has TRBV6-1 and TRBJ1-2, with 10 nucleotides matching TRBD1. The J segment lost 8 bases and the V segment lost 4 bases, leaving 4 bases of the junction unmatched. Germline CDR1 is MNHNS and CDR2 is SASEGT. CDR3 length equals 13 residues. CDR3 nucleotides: TGTGCCAGCAGTGGGGGGGACAGGGGAGGCTACACCTTC. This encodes CASSGGDRGGYTF.

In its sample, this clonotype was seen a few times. Written as DNA, the CDR3 is TGCGCCAGCAGCCAAGAGGCCACCGGGCAGACGCAGTACTTC. It yields the protein CASSQEATGQTQYF. The chain is built from TRBV4-1 and TRBJ2-7; no clear D. V shed 0 bases and J shed 9 bases, with 15 bases lying between them. Germline V gives CDR1 MGHRA, CDR2 YSYEKL. The CDR3 sequence is 14 residues long.

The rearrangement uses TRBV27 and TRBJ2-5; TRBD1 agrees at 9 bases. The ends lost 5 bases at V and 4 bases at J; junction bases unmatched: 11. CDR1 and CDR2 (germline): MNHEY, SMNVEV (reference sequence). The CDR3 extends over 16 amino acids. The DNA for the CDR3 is TGTGCCAGCAGTCCATCCACAGGGGGCGGGGGAGAGACCCAGTACTTC. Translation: CASSPSTGGGGETQYF.

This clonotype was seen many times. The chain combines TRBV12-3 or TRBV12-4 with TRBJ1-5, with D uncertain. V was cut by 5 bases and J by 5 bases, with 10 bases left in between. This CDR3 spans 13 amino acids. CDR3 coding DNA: TGTGCCAGCAGTCCGACGGGTTATCAGCCCCAGCATTTT. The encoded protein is CASSPTGYQPQHF.

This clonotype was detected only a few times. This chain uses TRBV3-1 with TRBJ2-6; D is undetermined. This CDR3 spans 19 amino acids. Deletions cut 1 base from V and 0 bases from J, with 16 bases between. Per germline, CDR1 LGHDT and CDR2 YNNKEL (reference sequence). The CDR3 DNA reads TGTGCCAGCAGCCAAGGGCCTGAATCCTTTTTCTCTGGGGCCAACGTCCTGACTTTC. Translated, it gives CASSQGPESFFSGANVLTF.

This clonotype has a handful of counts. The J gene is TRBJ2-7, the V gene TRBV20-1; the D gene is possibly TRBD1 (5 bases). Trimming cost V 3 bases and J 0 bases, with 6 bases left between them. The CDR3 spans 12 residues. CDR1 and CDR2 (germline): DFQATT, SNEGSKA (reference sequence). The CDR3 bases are TGCAGTGCTAGCCAGGGCTCCTACGAGCAGTACTTC. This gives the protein CSASQGSYEQYF.

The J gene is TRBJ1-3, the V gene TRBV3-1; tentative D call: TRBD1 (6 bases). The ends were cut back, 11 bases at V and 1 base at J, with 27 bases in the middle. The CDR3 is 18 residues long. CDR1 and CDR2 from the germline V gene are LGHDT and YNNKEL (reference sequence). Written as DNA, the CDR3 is TGTGCCTTCAGTTCCAAAAGACAGGTCCGAGGATCTGGAAACACCATATATTTT. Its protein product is CAFSSKRQVRGSGNTIYF.

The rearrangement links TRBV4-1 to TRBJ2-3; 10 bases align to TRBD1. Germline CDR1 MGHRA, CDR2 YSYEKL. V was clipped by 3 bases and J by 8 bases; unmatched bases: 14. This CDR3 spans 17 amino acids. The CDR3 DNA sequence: TGCGCCAGCAGCCAGGGGGCGACAGGGGGCCATGGGTTTACGCAGTATTTT. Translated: CASSQGATGGHGFTQYF.

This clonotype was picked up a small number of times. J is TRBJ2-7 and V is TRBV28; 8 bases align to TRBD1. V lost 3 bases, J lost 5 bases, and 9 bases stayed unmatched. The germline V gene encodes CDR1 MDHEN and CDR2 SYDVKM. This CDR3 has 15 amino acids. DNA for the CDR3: TGTGCCAGCAGTTTCACAGGGGGTAAGGTTAACGAGCAGTACTTC. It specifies CASSFTGGKVNEQYF. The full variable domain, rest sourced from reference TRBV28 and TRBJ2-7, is DVKVTQSSRYLVKRTGEKVFLECVQDMDHENMFWYRQDPGLGLRLIYFSYDVKMKEKGDIPEGYSVSREKKERFSLILESASTNQTSMYLCASSFTGGKVNEQYFGPGTRLTVT.

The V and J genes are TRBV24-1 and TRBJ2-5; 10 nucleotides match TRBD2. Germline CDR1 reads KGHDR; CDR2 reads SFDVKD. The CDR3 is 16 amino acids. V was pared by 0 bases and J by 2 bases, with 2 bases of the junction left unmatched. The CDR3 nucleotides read TGTGCCACCAGTGATTTGACTAGCGGGGTTCAAGAGACCCAGTACTTC. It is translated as CATSDLTSGVQETQYF.